The 16 T cell receptor beta chains in this list originate from one sample, sequenced in a study of cytomegalovirus exposure and HLA in healthy donors. Vbeta (60) and Jbeta (13) primers were used in the PCR. Some clones are missing from TCRdb's copy, which holds only in-frame ones; the method was immunoSEQ multiplex PCR. The table includes approximately 160,000 clones, around 72% detected once. Specimen: PBMCs. Receptors originate from a man aged 45 to 65 in good health and CMV-seronegative.

The chain is built from TRBV19 and TRBJ2-3; D remains unclear. This CDR3 comprises 13 residues. Germline V CDR1 and CDR2: LNHDA, SQIVND (reference sequence). V lost 5 bases and J 11 bases, leaving 17 bases between the germline ends. The DNA for the CDR3 is TGTGCCAGTAGTCCGGAGACGTCCTGGAGGCAGTATTTT. Residues: CASSPETSWRQYF.

This chain links TRBV5-4 with TRBJ1-3; 8 nucleotides align to TRBD1. The V and J ends lost 4 bases and 4 bases, in that order; junction bases with no gene match: 4. CDR1 is SGHNT, CDR2 YYREEE, per germline (reference sequence). The CDR3 loop spans 14 amino acids. CDR3 residues: CASSAGGAGNTIYF. Here the CDR3 DNA reads TGTGCCAGCAGCGCAGGGGGCGCGGGAAACACCATATATTTT.

The chain couples TRBV28 to TRBJ1-5, with a possible D match to TRBD1 (6 bases). Germline values: CDR1 MDHEN, CDR2 SYDVKM. The germline V and J ends were trimmed by 7 bases and 6 bases, with 13 bases remaining between them. The CDR3 extends over 13 amino acids. CDR3 DNA sequence: TGTGCCAGCACCGGGGGGGGCAGTCAGCCCCAGCATTTT. This translates into CASTGGGSQPQHF.

A remark on this clone: Germline is not matched at one junction end, which may reflect a read error. The CDR3 loop reads CASTPSGQGNAEAFF. The CDR3 DNA sequence: TGTGCCAGCACTCCTAGCGGGCAGGGGAACGCTGAAGCTTTCTTT. J is TRBJ1-1 and V is TRBV2, with TRBD1 as a possible D gene (6 bases). CDR3 length: 15 residues. Looked up from germline, CDR1 is SNHLY and CDR2 is FYNNEI.

A single count supports this clone. The chain has TRBV6-5 and TRBJ1-2; TRBD1 agrees at 7 bases. V shed 2 bases and J 4 bases; nucleotides not matched to a gene: 1. The CDR3 spans 13 residues. Germline-derived CDR1 and CDR2 are MNHEY and SVGAGI. The CDR3 DNA sequence: TGTGCCAGCAGTTACGGACAGGTCTATGGCTACACCTTC. It translates to CASSYGQVYGYTF.

The chain links TRBV27 to TRBJ1-5, with 11 bases that match TRBD1. V was clipped by 5 bases and J by 6 bases; unmatched bases: 12. The length of the CDR3 is 17 residues. Germline V gene sequence: CDR1 MNHEY, CDR2 SMNVEV (reference sequence). CDR3 sequence (DNA): TGTGCCAGCAGTCCTCGGACAGGGGGCACGAGGGGTCAGCCCCAGCATTTT. Translation gives CASSPRTGGTRGQPQHF.

Only a few counts were recorded for this clone. This chain links TRBV5-1 with TRBJ1-6, with 9 positions matching TRBD1. Trimming at V came to 2 bases and at J to 13 bases, leaving 7 bases not matched to a gene. CDR1 and CDR2 (germline): SGHRS, YFSETQ. CDR3 length: 14 residues. The CDR3 is CASSLSGQGAPLHF. The CDR3 DNA is TGCGCCAGCAGCTTATCGGGACAGGGTGCGCCCCTCCACTTT.

The chain has TRBV4-3 and TRBJ2-1; 13 nucleotides line up with TRBD2. With 3 bases clipped from V and 9 bases from J, the junction kept 5 bases outside the gene matches. Per germline, CDR1 LGHNA and CDR2 YSLEER. The CDR3 has 15 amino acids. The CDR3: CASSHTSGGDGEQFF. DNA for the CDR3: TGCGCCAGCAGCCATACTAGCGGGGGGGATGGTGAGCAGTTCTTC.

The V and J genes are TRBV5-1 and TRBJ2-5, with TRBD2 matching 7 bases. The V gene's germline CDR1 is SGHRS and CDR2 YFSETQ. Germline trimming cut 0 bases from V and 2 bases from J; bases unmatched to any gene: 4. The CDR3 has 15 amino acids. The CDR3 nucleotides read TGCGCCAGCAGCTTGGCCCGAGCGGGGCAAGAGACCCAGTACTTC. Residues: CASSLARAGQETQYF.

The chain carries TRBV7-8 and TRBJ2-7, with 9 bases lining up with TRBD1. J gave up 3 bases and V 4 bases, and 4 bases lay outside the gene matches. Germline V CDR1 and CDR2: SGHVS, FQNEAQ. The CDR3 is 14 amino acids. CDR3 residues: CASSSTGGHYEQYF. CDR3 coding DNA: TGTGCCAGCAGCTCGACAGGGGGACACTACGAGCAGTACTTC.

The chain joins TRBV7-9 to TRBJ2-7; 7 nucleotides line up with TRBD2. V shed 4 bases and J 6 bases; nucleotides not matched to a gene: 12. The CDR3 loop spans 15 amino acids. CDR1 and CDR2 from the germline V gene are SEHNR and FQNEAQ (reference sequence). The CDR3 nucleotides are TGTGCCAGCAGCTCCGGTGGGGGGGGTTCGGGCGAGCAGTACTTC. Protein product: CASSSGGGGSGEQYF.

This clone was recorded once. The chain recombines TRBV19 with TRBJ2-2; tentatively, D is TRBD2 (5 bases). Germline lookup yields CDR1 LNHDA and CDR2 SQIVND (reference sequence). CDR3 length equals 14 residues. Trimming cost V 5 bases and J 0 bases, with 7 bases left between them. The CDR3 coding sequence is TGTGCCAGTAGTCGGGAAACGAACACCGGGGAGCTGTTTTTT. As protein: CASSRETNTGELFF.

The V gene is TRBV10-1, the J gene TRBJ1-1; TRBD1 is a possible D gene (5 bases). This CDR3 has 14 amino acids. Trimming took 4 bases from V and 0 from J, leaving 9 bases between them. Germline assignment: CDR1 WNHNN and CDR2 SYGVQD (reference sequence). CDR3 amino acids: CASSVNRMNTEAFF. The CDR3 DNA reads TGCGCCAGCAGTGTCAACAGGATGAACACTGAAGCTTTCTTT.

This clone was found a few times. The rearrangement joins TRBV6-1 to TRBJ1-5; 11 nucleotides align to TRBD1. Trimming took 4 bases from V and 5 from J; bases not matched to a gene: 4. The CDR3 is made up of 15 amino acids. Per the germline V gene, CDR1 is MNHNS and CDR2 is SASEGT. The CDR3, as DNA: TGTGCCAGCAGTGGATGGACAGGGGGCTATCAGCCCCAGCATTTT. It translates to CASSGWTGGYQPQHF.

V gene TRBV29-1 combines with J gene TRBJ2-3; 8 bases are shared with TRBD2. Germline V CDR1 and CDR2: SQVTM, ANQGSEA. V was clipped by 4 bases and J by 3 bases; unmatched bases: 6. The CDR3 sequence is 14 residues long. CDR3 region: CSVGETSETDTQYF. The DNA for the CDR3 is TGCAGCGTTGGGGAGACTAGCGAAACAGATACGCAGTATTTT.

The chain links TRBV29-1 to TRBJ2-3, with 7 bases identical to TRBD2. Germline trimming cut 4 bases from V and 2 bases from J; bases unmatched to any gene: 3. Germline CDR1 and CDR2: SQVTM and ANQGSEA. The CDR3 length is 13 residues. CDR3 nucleotides: TGCAGCGTTGCTAGCGGTTACACAGATACGCAGTATTTT. As protein: CSVASGYTDTQYF.